Listed here is a single T cell receptor (beta chain). This table comes from immunoSEQ multiplex PCR, and its TCRdb copy is limited to in-frame clones, with some not included. Altogether 90,000 to 140,000 clones are present, roughly four fifths being singletons, with the ten largest covering 8% to 10%. Germline assignment: CDR1 SGHVS and CDR2 FQNEAQ. The CDR3 has 15 residues. Trimming removed 4 bases at V and 3 bases at J, with 13 bases between. This sample is part of a study of blood T cell repertoires in COVID-19. About the research overall: Spain, Italy and the United States supplied samples that represented acute and convalescent COVID-19. T cells, B-cell-depleted T cells, or PBMCs provided the cDNA or gDNA that served as material.

This TCR was recovered from a woman aged 70-85 years with acute or convalescent COVID-19. V gene TRBV7-8 combines with J gene TRBJ1-5; weak D call: TRBD1 (6 bases). Sequences were obtained from peripheral blood. In DNA form, the CDR3 reads TGTGCCAGCAGCTCGTACAGGGAAACCAATCAGCCCCAGCATTTT. Translation: CASSSYRETNQPQHF.